This T cell receptor beta chain was documented in a study of blood T cells in healthy people across ages. CDR1 MGHRA and CDR2 YSYEKL come from the germline V gene. The CDR3 consists of 15 residues. Trimming cost V 1 base and J 4 bases; bases outside gene matches: 2. A second PCR of 7 to 11 cycles used a sample-barcoded 5' primer and a J-beta primer mix. From the 5' RACE reads, TCRdb called clonotypes with MiXCR, one entry per CDR3 protein. There are some 940,000 distinct CDR3 sequences in the sample; 25% to 30% occur only once, and about 10% lies in the top ten. This clonotype was observed at least ten times. The same data also contributed to another study, on T cells of mothers and their children.

The TCR originated in a woman aged 40 to 50 in good health. V is TRBV4-1 and J is TRBJ2-1; 9 bases fit TRBD2. The sequencing sample was made of blood. The CDR3 loop is CASSQAGLAYNEQFF. The CDR3, as DNA: TGCGCCAGCAGCCAAGCCGGACTAGCGTACAATGAGCAGTTCTTC.